The 18 T cell receptor beta chains presented below share a single source sample, sequenced in a study of beta chain features in type 1 diabetes. Expressed TCRB transcripts got sequenced, as all isolated RNA was reverse transcribed. Assay: immunoSEQ multiplex PCR; the TCRdb copy retains only in-frame clones and omits some. The data show 500,000 to 850,000 clones, with over 12% seen just once and 0.035% to 0.045% held by the top ten. Their antigens are not known. Whole-study results and caveats: Moderate but significant shortening of TCRB CDR3s was recorded in all four CD4+ subsets from Type 1 diabetes patients.

Material: naive CD4+ T cells from blood. These receptors originate from a man younger than 35 with type 1 diabetes.

The chain recombines TRBV7-3 with TRBJ1-5; the D is unclear. The ends were cut back, 1 base at V and 5 bases at J, with 6 bases in the middle. The CDR3 spans 13 residues. The germline CDR1 and CDR2 sequences are SGHTA and FQGTGA. The CDR3 bases are TGTGCCAGCAGCTTAAGAGCCGATCAGCCCCAGCATTTT. Protein: CASSLRADQPQHF. The variable domain in full, completed from reference TRBV7-3 and TRBJ1-5, reads GAGVSQTPSNKVTEKGKYVELRCDPISGHTALYWYRQSLGQGPEFLIYFQGTGAADDSGLPNDRFFAVRPEGSVSTLKIQRTERGDSAVYLCASSLRADQPQHFGDGTRLSIL.

This clone has a handful of counts. The chain is built from TRBV2 and TRBJ2-7; D possibly uses TRBD1 or TRBD2 (5 bases each). Germline V gene lookup returns CDR1 SNHLY and CDR2 FYNNEI. Trimming took off 5 bases at V and 4 bases at J, with 12 bases between the two ends. CDR3 size: 13 residues. The CDR3: CASSSGEGYEQYF. Here the CDR3 DNA reads TGTGCCAGCAGTTCCGGAGAGGGGTACGAGCAGTACTTC.

This chain links TRBV5-6 with TRBJ2-3; a weak D match, TRBD1 (5 bases). The V and J ends lost 1 base and 0 bases respectively, with 6 bases between them. The CDR3 loop spans 14 amino acids. From germline, CDR1 is SGHDT and CDR2 YYEEEE. The CDR3, as DNA: TGTGCCAGCAGCTTGCAGGGTAGCACAGATACGCAGTATTTT. It specifies CASSLQGSTDTQYF.

This clone has a handful of counts. V gene TRBV18 combines with J gene TRBJ2-7, with D hard to call. Per germline, CDR1 KGHSH and CDR2 LQKENI. The CDR3 contains 13 residues. Trimming cost V 6 bases and J 3 bases, with 12 bases left between them. The CDR3 is CASSMALDYEQYF. Written as DNA, the CDR3 is TGTGCCAGCTCGATGGCCTTAGACTACGAGCAGTACTTC.

This chain joins TRBV2 and TRBJ1-1; D is possibly TRBD1 (5 bases). The CDR3 covers 14 residues. Deletions cut 7 bases from V and 4 bases from J, with 16 bases between. Germline V gene sequence: CDR1 SNHLY, CDR2 FYNNEI. This chain's CDR3 is CASTAFQGTTEAFF. In nucleotides, the CDR3 is TGTGCCAGCACAGCATTCCAGGGTACCACTGAAGCTTTCTTT.

This clone was seen a handful of times. This rearrangement joins TRBV5-4 to TRBJ2-6, with a tentative D call TRBD1 (5 bases). This CDR3 is 16 amino acids long. Germline values: CDR1 SGHNT, CDR2 YYREEE (reference sequence). Trimming stripped 4 bases from V and 0 bases from J, with 11 bases between. The CDR3 DNA reads as TGTGCCAGCAGCGACCTAAGGGGCTCTGGGGCCAACGTCCTGACTTTC. Translated, it gives CASSDLRGSGANVLTF.

The rearrangement joins TRBV9 to TRBJ2-7; D call uncertain. CDR3 size: 11 residues. Per the germline V gene, CDR1 is SGDLS and CDR2 is YYNGEE. Trimming cost V 3 bases and J 3 bases, with 4 bases left between them. The CDR3 region has the DNA TGTGCCAGCAGCGCACTCTACGAGCAGTACTTC. Its protein product is CASSALYEQYF.

This clone was seen only a few times. V is TRBV7-3 and J is TRBJ2-2; 9 bases map to TRBD1. There are 16 residues in the CDR3. Germline CDR1 SGHTA, CDR2 FQGTGA. The V and J ends lost 5 bases and 2 bases, in that order; junction bases with no gene match: 6. CDR3 nucleotide sequence: TGTGCCAGCAGCCAGAGGGACAGGGCAAACACCGGGGAGCTGTTTTTT. It yields the protein CASSQRDRANTGELFF.

The genes are TRBV5-1 and TRBJ2-1, with 8 positions matching TRBD2. The CDR3 consists of 15 residues. The J segment lost 8 bases and the V segment lost 1 base, leaving 8 bases of the junction unmatched. Germline lookup yields CDR1 SGHRS and CDR2 YFSETQ. CDR3 loop: CASSLLAGPADEQFF. In DNA form, the CDR3 reads TGCGCCAGCAGCTTGCTAGCGGGCCCCGCCGATGAGCAGTTCTTC.

The chain carries TRBV7-9 and TRBJ2-5; TRBD1 matches 11 bases. CDR3 length: 15 amino acids. Germline V gene lookup returns CDR1 SEHNR and CDR2 FQNEAQ (reference sequence). V trimming: 5 bases; J trimming: 1 base; junction bases outside the gene matches: 3. The CDR3 region has the DNA TGTGCCAGCAGCCCGGGGACAGGGGGCCAAGAGACCCAGTACTTC. It is translated as CASSPGTGGQETQYF.

With regard to this clone: The junction departs from germline at one end; a sequencing error may be responsible. The chain joins TRBV7-7 to TRBJ2-2; D could derive from TRBD1 or TRBD2 (5 bases each). The CDR3 consists of 15 residues. The germline V gene has CDR1 SSHAT and CDR2 FNYEAQ (reference sequence). This CDR3 reads CASRSRGSSAGELFF. The CDR3 nucleotides are TGTGCTAGCAGGTCCCGGGGCAGCTCGGCGGGGGAGCTGTTTTTT.

As for this clone: The same CDR3 can be traced to other DNA sequences in this sample. The chain recombines TRBV6-6 with TRBJ2-7; no clear D gene. V lost 8 bases to trimming and J lost 0 bases, with 8 bases between them. Germline loops: CDR1 MNHNY, CDR2 SVGAGI (reference sequence). The CDR3 is 12 residues long. CDR3 DNA: TGTGCCAGCTCCTCAAGCTCCTACGAGCAGTACTTC. Encoded protein: CASSSSSYEQYF.

J is TRBJ2-3 and V is TRBV7-2; D is undetermined. The V gene lost 1 base and the J gene lost 8 bases, with 7 bases spanning the gap. The germline gives CDR1 SGHTA, CDR2 FQGNSA. CDR3 length: 12 residues. CDR3 sequence (DNA): TGTGCCAGCAGCTTAGATGGCGGTACGCAGTATTTT. This gives the protein CASSLDGGTQYF. Combining the CDR3 with reference TRBV7-2 and TRBJ2-3 gives the whole variable domain GAGVSQSPSNKVTEKGKDVELRCDPISGHTALYWYRQSLGQGLEFLIYFQGNSAPDKSGLPSDRFSAERTGGSVSTLTIQRTQQEDSAVYLCASSLDGGTQYFGPGTRLTVL.

J is TRBJ1-4 and V is TRBV28, with TRBD1 as a possible D gene (6 bases). V gave up 5 bases and J gave up 11 bases, with 12 bases separating them. This CDR3 region has 12 residues. The germline V gene has CDR1 MDHEN and CDR2 SYDVKM. The CDR3 is CASSRQVPKLFF. The CDR3 DNA sequence: TGTGCCAGCAGTAGACAGGTCCCTAAACTGTTTTTT.

V gene TRBV7-2 combines with J gene TRBJ2-3, with D possibly being TRBD2 (6 bases). There are 15 residues in the CDR3. Trimming took off 3 bases at V and 4 bases at J, with 14 bases between the two ends. CDR1 SGHTA and CDR2 FQGNSA come from the germline V gene. The CDR3 region is CASSLSFRRADTQYF. Written as DNA, the CDR3 is TGTGCCAGCAGCTTGTCCTTTCGGAGGGCAGATACGCAGTATTTT.

The table lists this clone with a few counts. J is TRBJ2-2 and V is TRBV12-5; D might be TRBD1 (6 bases). Germline V CDR1 and CDR2: LGHNT, FRNRAP. CDR3 size: 13 residues. The V end was cut by 5 bases, the J end by 6 bases, with 10 bases between. The CDR3 DNA sequence: TGTGCTAGTGGTCCCCAGGGGCCCGGGGAGCTGTTTTTT. Residues: CASGPQGPGELFF.

CDR3 coding DNA: TGCGCCAGCAGCCAAGGACGGGGGACGACGCAGTTCTTC. As protein: CASSQGRGTTQFF. The chain combines TRBV4-3 with TRBJ2-1; the D gene is possibly TRBD2 (6 bases). The CDR3 extends over 13 amino acids. Trimming shortened V by 1 base and J by 12 bases, and 13 bases separated the two germline ends. Looked up from germline, CDR1 is LGHNA and CDR2 is YSLEER.

This chain joins TRBV28 and TRBJ1-2; D might be TRBD1 (5 bases). V dropped 5 bases and J dropped 2 bases, with 12 bases sitting between them. The CDR3 totals 14 residues. In germline, CDR1 is MDHEN, CDR2 SYDVKM. The CDR3 here is CASSRTTKNYGYTF. The CDR3 DNA is TGTGCCAGCAGTCGGACAACAAAAAACTATGGCTACACCTTC.